The 21 T cell receptor beta chains presented below share a single source sample, sequenced in a study of T-cell reconstitution after alpha-beta-depleted transplantation in children. For TCRbeta, the library was prepared with unique molecular identifiers. MiXCR, applied by TCRdb to the PCR reads, yields one record per CDR3 protein. The table has more than 250,000 distinct CDR3 sequences, approximately 9.8% seen once. Sample: PBMCs from the stem cell graft donor, taken from the stem cell graft. The receptors stem from a human donor who donated a stem cell graft to a child with SCID.

This clonotype was observed at least ten times. The V gene is TRBV24-1, the J gene TRBJ2-3; 10 nucleotides align to TRBD2. The ends lost 3 bases at V and 6 bases at J; junction bases unmatched: 11. CDR1 and CDR2 from the germline V gene are KGHDR and SFDVKD. CDR3 length: 17 residues. CDR3 region: CATSDPTPSGGGDTQYF. The CDR3 nucleotides read TGTGCCACCAGTGATCCAACCCCTAGCGGGGGCGGGGATACGCAGTATTTT.

In its sample, this clonotype was seen many times. The rearrangement uses TRBV20-1 and TRBJ1-2, with D unresolved. This CDR3 has 14 residues. Germline lookup yields CDR1 DFQATT and CDR2 SNEGSKA (reference sequence). V lost 1 base and J 0 bases, leaving 9 bases between the germline ends. The CDR3 is CSARGALTNYGYTF. CDR3 in DNA: TGCAGTGCTAGAGGGGCGTTAACTAACTATGGCTACACCTTC.

V is TRBV6-1 and J is TRBJ1-5; D not certain. This CDR3 is built from 13 residues. The germline CDR1 and CDR2 sequences are MNHNS and SASEGT. Trimming stripped 6 bases from V and 7 bases from J, with 13 bases between. The CDR3: CASRSAGRQPQHF. In nucleotides, the CDR3 is TGTGCCAGCAGGTCCGCGGGCAGACAGCCCCAGCATTTT.

CDR3 residues: CACSKVGTWTDTQYF. Written as DNA, the CDR3 is TGTGCCTGCTCCAAAGTGGGGACATGGACAGATACGCAGTATTTT. This chain joins TRBV12-3 or TRBV12-4 and TRBJ2-3; D possibly corresponds to TRBD1 (6 bases). This CDR3 comprises 15 residues. V was pared by 11 bases and J by 3 bases, with 21 bases between.

This clonotype occurred a few times. This CDR3 reads CASGSGNTQYF. Here the CDR3 DNA reads TGCGCCAGCGGTAGCGGAAATACGCAGTATTTT. This chain links TRBV5-1 with TRBJ2-3; maybe TRBD2 (6 bases). The V end lost 7 bases, the J end lost 7 bases, and 10 bases lay between the germline ends. The germline gives CDR1 SGHRS, CDR2 YFSETQ. This CDR3 contains 11 residues.

Turning to this clonotype: A read error may explain this, as a much larger clone is one base away. This chain joins TRBV5-1 and TRBJ2-7; TRBD1 matches at 7 bases. Germline CDR1 is SGHRS and CDR2 is YFSETQ. The CDR3 sequence is 15 residues long. Here the CDR3 reads CGSSPQGRHSYEQYF. The CDR3 DNA reads as TGCGGCAGCAGCCCACAGGGGCGACACTCCTACGAGCAGTACTTC.

Points on this clonotype: A much larger clone lies a single base off, so this may be a read error. V is TRBV5-1 and J is TRBJ2-5; no clear D gene. With 0 bases removed from V and 4 bases from J, the gap between germline ends came to 4 bases. This CDR3 has 12 amino acids. Germline lookup yields CDR1 SGHRS and CDR2 YFSETQ. The CDR3 DNA sequence: TGCGCCAGCAGCTTGGACGGAGAGACCCAGTACTTC. Encoded protein: CASSLDGETQYF.

The sample holds many counts of this clonotype. The chain recombines TRBV12-5 with TRBJ1-4; D is perhaps TRBD1 (5 bases). There are 12 residues in the CDR3. Germline V gene data show CDR1 as LGHNT and CDR2 as FRNRAP. Trimming left V 6 bases short and J 8 bases short, with 10 bases between. In nucleotides, the CDR3 is TGTGCTAGTGGGTGGGGCTGGGAAAAACTGTTTTTT. It specifies CASGWGWEKLFF.

V and J are TRBV18 and TRBJ1-2; D is unclear. Germline V gives CDR1 KGHSH, CDR2 LQKENI. CDR3 length: 16 amino acids. V was pared by 2 bases and J by 0 bases, with 13 bases between. CDR3 coding DNA: TGTGCCAGCTCACCAACCACTTCCGGGACTAACTATGGCTACACCTTC. This sequence encodes CASSPTTSGTNYGYTF. The entire variable domain, with the rest obtained from reference TRBV18 and TRBJ1-2, is as follows: NAGVMQNPRHLVRRRGQEARLRCSPMKGHSHVYWYRQLPEEGLKFMVYLQKENIIDESGMPKERFSAEFPKEGPSILRIQQVVRGDSAAYFCASSPTTSGTNYGYTFGSGTRLTVV.

This clonotype was detected a few times. The rearrangement uses TRBV7-8 and TRBJ2-3, with TRBD2 matching over 13 bases. The V gene's germline CDR1 is SGHVS and CDR2 FQNEAQ. Trimming cost V 1 base and J 1 base; bases outside gene matches: 2. CDR3 length: 17 residues. The CDR3 coding sequence is TGTGCCAGCAGCTTAGGGACTAGCGGGGGTCGCACAGATACGCAGTATTTT. Translation: CASSLGTSGGRTDTQYF.

This clonotype came up many times. CDR3 amino acids: CASSLGQGLSYEQYF. CDR3 coding DNA: TGTGCCAGCAGTTTGGGGCAGGGTCTGTCCTACGAGCAGTACTTC. The chain uses TRBV12-3 or TRBV12-4 and TRBJ2-7, with D possibly being TRBD1 (5 bases). CDR3 length: 15 residues. V was clipped by 3 bases and J by 1 base, with 13 bases between them.

This clonotype was recorded at least ten times. V gene TRBV5-1 combines with J gene TRBJ1-3, with D tentatively TRBD1 (6 bases). Per germline, CDR1 SGHRS and CDR2 YFSETQ. There are 14 residues in the CDR3. The germline V and J ends were trimmed by 6 bases and 4 bases, with 14 bases remaining between them. The CDR3 DNA is TGCGCCAGCACGCCCCAGGGGTCCGGAAACACCATATATTTT. Protein sequence: CASTPQGSGNTIYF. Full variable domain (missing parts from reference TRBV5-1 and TRBJ1-3): KAGVTQTPRYLIKTRGQQVTLSCSPISGHRSVSWYQQTPGQGLQFLFEYFSETQRNKGNFPGRFSGRQFSNSRSEMNVSTLELGDSALYLCASTPQGSGNTIYFGEGSWLTVV.

The rearrangement links TRBV12-3 or TRBV12-4 to TRBJ1-5; TRBD1 agrees at 7 bases. The CDR3 covers 11 residues. The CDR3 DNA sequence: TGTGCGAACAGGGGCGGTGAGCCCCAGCATTTT. It translates to CANRGGEPQHF.

V usage is TRBV10-3 and J usage is TRBJ2-7; a possible D gene is TRBD1 (7 bases). V was trimmed by 6 bases and J by 0 bases, leaving 18 bases between them. Germline CDR1 reads ENHRY; CDR2 reads SYGVKD. The CDR3 consists of 16 residues. The CDR3 region has the DNA TGTGCCATCAGCGTAGGAGGGGGCCGGAGCTCCTACGAGCAGTACTTC. It is translated as CAISVGGGRSSYEQYF.

The table lists this clonotype with a few counts. The J gene is TRBJ2-3, the V gene TRBV11-2, with D possibly being TRBD1 or TRBD2 (7 bases each). Trimming took 6 bases from V and 6 from J, leaving 16 bases between them. The CDR3 runs 14 residues. The germline V gene encodes CDR1 SGHAT and CDR2 FQNNGV. This CDR3 reads CASREQGGRDTQYF. The DNA of the CDR3 is TGTGCCAGCAGAGAGCAGGGGGGGCGCGATACGCAGTATTTT.

This clonotype occurred a few times. This chain links TRBV12-5 with TRBJ2-2; D remains ambiguous. In germline, CDR1 is LGHNT, CDR2 FRNRAP. The V and J ends lost 5 bases and 4 bases respectively, with 8 bases between them. The CDR3 contains 13 residues. CDR3 amino acids: CASGPLGTGELFF. CDR3 DNA sequence: TGTGCTAGTGGTCCCCTCGGCACCGGGGAGCTGTTTTTT.

The chain uses TRBV7-9 and TRBJ1-3; D is ambiguous. This CDR3 spans 14 amino acids. CDR1 and CDR2 from the germline V gene are SEHNR and FQNEAQ (reference sequence). V was trimmed by 5 bases and J by 0 bases, leaving 8 bases between them. CDR3 nucleotide sequence: TGTGCCAGCAGCAAAGAAAACTCTGGAAACACCATATATTTT. It yields the protein CASSKENSGNTIYF.

This clonotype has a count of ten or more. The chain is built from TRBV20-1 and TRBJ2-1; TRBD2 agrees at 9 bases. The CDR3 spans 15 residues. Germline V gene data show CDR1 as DFQATT and CDR2 as SNEGSKA (reference sequence). V gave up 5 bases and J gave up 7 bases; unmatched junction bases: 12. CDR3: CSAQKGGGAVNEQFF. CDR3 nucleotides: TGCAGTGCTCAAAAAGGCGGGGGGGCCGTTAATGAGCAGTTCTTC.

This clonotype was found many times. The genes are TRBV24-1 and TRBJ2-1; 7 nucleotides agree with TRBD2. The junction had 5 bases not matched to a gene; V was cut back by 3 bases and J by 4 bases. The CDR3 totals 15 residues. The germline V gene encodes CDR1 KGHDR and CDR2 SFDVKD. The CDR3 spells CATSDKGGGYNEQFF. The CDR3 region has the DNA TGTGCCACCAGTGATAAGGGCGGGGGTTACAATGAGCAGTTCTTC.

Ten or more counts support this clonotype. The chain links TRBV12-3 or TRBV12-4 to TRBJ2-7; tentative D call: TRBD1 (5 bases). The CDR3 is 14 residues long. The V end was cut by 9 bases, the J end by 2 bases, with 17 bases between. CDR3 sequence: CASVETATPYEQYF. Here the CDR3 DNA reads TGTGCCAGTGTTGAGACAGCTACTCCCTACGAGCAGTACTTC.

The chain recombines TRBV12-3 or TRBV12-4 with TRBJ2-2; 11 positions match TRBD1. There are 18 residues in the CDR3. V lost 5 bases, J lost 5 bases, and 13 bases stayed unmatched. For the CDR3, the DNA is TGTGCCAGCAGTAGACGGACAGGGGGCCCACTGGGGACCGGGGAGCTGTTTTTT. Its protein product is CASSRRTGGPLGTGELFF.